Here is one T cell receptor (beta chain) with its context. This sample is part of a study of blood T cell repertoires in COVID-19. Sequenced by immunoSEQ multiplex PCR; TCRdb stores in-frame clones only, minus some. The sample contains under 300,000 clones, roughly 80% of which appear only once. The germline gives CDR1 SGHDN, CDR2 FVKESK. V lost 1 base to trimming and J lost 2 bases, with 8 bases between them. The CDR3 covers 14 residues. The TCR sequence derives from a man aged 50 to 59 who had recovered from COVID-19. The V and J genes are TRBV14 and TRBJ1-2, with unresolved D. Sequencing input: PBMCs or T cells enriched from blood (not recorded which). This CDR3 reads CASSQVGTNYGYTF. CDR3 in DNA: TGTGCCAGCAGCCAAGTGGGCACGAACTATGGCTACACCTTC.